These T cell receptor beta chains were read from a single sample in a study of vaccination and CD4 T cells after COVID-19. One entry per CDR3 protein results from TCRdb running MiXCR on the PCR reads. This sample has 15,000 to 20,000 distinct CDR3 sequences, with 50% found just once. What these receptors recognize is not known. The sample consisted of CD4+ T cells from blood, cultured in vitro. These receptors were taken from a human donor who had recovered from COVID-19. Both conserved end residues are part of each CDR3. A D gene is named only where the DNA matches it firmly. Clone size is shown for a subset of rows, as once, few, many or a class of expanded clone.

V: TRBV6-2/TRBV6-3
J: TRBJ2-2
D: NA
size: few
CDR3: CASSQGIGGELFF
DNA: TGTGCCAGCAGCCAAGGGATTGGTGGGGAGCTGTTTTTT

V: TRBV5-1
J: TRBJ1-1
D: TRBD1
size: NA
CDR3: CASSWRQGLNTEAFF
DNA: TGCGCCAGCAGCTGGAGACAGGGATTGAACACTGAAGCTTTCTTT

V: TRBV5-1
J: TRBJ1-1
D: TRBD1
size: few
CDR3: CASSSPTGARAEAFF
DNA: TGCGCCAGCAGCAGCCCGACAGGGGCCAGGGCTGAAGCTTTCTTT

V: TRBV9
J: TRBJ2-2
D: NA
size: NA
CDR3: CASSVVQGWIGELFF
DNA: TGTGCCAGCAGCGTAGTGCAAGGGTGGATCGGGGAGCTGTTTTTT

V: TRBV4-2
J: TRBJ1-5
D: NA
size: NA
CDR3: CASSQEREAGNNQPQHF
DNA: TGTGCCAGCAGCCAAGAGAGGGAAGCCGGCAACAATCAGCCCCAGCATTTT

V: TRBV7-2
J: TRBJ1-2
D: TRBD1
size: NA
CDR3: CASSLDRYYAYTF
DNA: TGTGCCAGCAGCTTGGACAGGTACTATGCCTACACCTTC

V: TRBV19
J: TRBJ1-2
D: NA
size: few
CDR3: CASSIDGRVSGYTF
DNA: TGTGCCAGTAGTATAGATGGCAGGGTCAGCGGCTACACCTTC

V: TRBV24-1
J: TRBJ2-6
D: NA
size: few
CDR3: CATSVSGANVLTF
DNA: TGTGCCACCAGTGTCTCTGGGGCCAACGTCCTGACTTTC

V: TRBV7-2
J: TRBJ2-5
D: NA
size: NA
CDR3: CASSLRRGLAAQETQYF
DNA: TGTGCCAGCAGCTTACGCCGGGGGCTAGCGGCACAAGAGACCCAGTACTTC

V: TRBV7-9
J: TRBJ1-4
D: NA
size: NA
CDR3: CASSLAVGVGEKLFF
DNA: TGTGCCAGCAGCTTGGCTGTAGGGGTGGGTGAAAAACTGTTTTTT

V: TRBV20-1
J: TRBJ2-7
D: NA
size: NA
CDR3: CSASVSYEQYF
DNA: TGCAGTGCTAGCGTGTCCTACGAGCAGTACTTC

V: TRBV6-1
J: TRBJ2-5
D: TRBD2
size: medium-sized
CDR3: CASVAGLGETQYF
DNA: TGTGCCAGCGTAGCGGGTTTGGGGGAGACCCAGTACTTC

V: TRBV5-1
J: TRBJ1-2
D: NA
size: NA
CDR3: CASSRDISSYTF
DNA: TGCGCCAGCAGCCGGGACATCAGTAGCTACACCTTC

V: TRBV2
J: TRBJ2-7
D: NA
size: NA
CDR3: CASSGREGSRGEQYF
DNA: TGTGCCAGCAGTGGTAGGGAAGGTAGTCGGGGCGAGCAGTACTTC

V: TRBV6-4
J: TRBJ1-4
D: NA
size: NA
CDR3: CASTFLGGKLDEKLFF
DNA: TGTGCCAGCACTTTCTTAGGCGGGAAGCTGGATGAAAAACTGTTTTTT

V: TRBV12-3/TRBV12-4
J: TRBJ1-4
D: NA
size: NA
CDR3: CASSPRGYVGTNEKLFF
DNA: TGTGCCAGCAGTCCCCGGGGCTACGTGGGAACTAATGAAAAACTGTTTTTT

V: TRBV7-2
J: TRBJ2-1
D: NA
size: NA
CDR3: CASSPGIHSGEQFF
DNA: TGTGCCAGCAGCCCAGGCATTCATTCGGGAGAGCAGTTCTTC

V: TRBV6-5
J: TRBJ2-5
D: NA
size: NA
CDR3: CASSYGETQYF
DNA: TGTGCCAGCAGTTACGGGGAGACCCAGTACTTC

V: TRBV5-6
J: TRBJ2-3
D: TRBD2
size: few
CDR3: CASSRTSGTDTQYF
DNA: TGTGCCAGCAGCCGGACTAGCGGCACAGATACGCAGTATTTT

V: TRBV7-9
J: TRBJ1-2
D: NA
size: NA
CDR3: CASSLGADYGYTF
DNA: TGTGCCAGCAGCTTAGGGGCTGACTATGGCTACACCTTC

V: TRBV15
J: TRBJ2-2
D: TRBD1
size: few
CDR3: CATRAQGARNTGELFF
DNA: TGTGCCACCAGGGCACAGGGGGCGCGGAACACCGGGGAGCTGTTTTTT

V: TRBV6-1
J: TRBJ2-7
D: NA
size: few
CDR3: CASSDYEQYF
DNA: TGTGCCAGCAGCGATTACGAGCAGTACTTC

V: TRBV11-2
J: TRBJ1-1
D: NA
size: NA
CDR3: CASSWGRNTEAFF
DNA: TGTGCCAGCAGCTGGGGGAGGAACACTGAAGCTTTCTTT

V: TRBV20-1
J: TRBJ1-2
D: NA
size: NA
CDR3: CSASSQGLNYGYTF
DNA: TGCAGTGCTAGCTCACAGGGCTTAAACTATGGCTACACCTTC

V: TRBV7-2
J: TRBJ2-5
D: TRBD1
size: few
CDR3: CASSLAGTGVQETQYF
DNA: TGTGCCAGCAGCTTAGCCGGGACAGGGGTTCAAGAGACCCAGTACTTC

V: TRBV5-1
J: TRBJ2-1
D: NA
size: NA
CDR3: CASSSSGYTYNEQFF
DNA: TGCGCCAGCAGCTCTTCAGGGTATACCTACAATGAGCAGTTCTTC

V: TRBV15
J: TRBJ1-5
D: TRBD1
size: few
CDR3: CATSRGGGASQPQHF
DNA: TGTGCCACCAGCAGAGGAGGGGGCGCATCTCAGCCCCAGCATTTT

V: TRBV11-2
J: TRBJ1-6
D: TRBD1
size: NA
CDR3: CASSGGGARNSPLHF
DNA: TGTGCCAGCAGCGGAGGGGGCGCGCGAAATTCACCCCTCCACTTT

V: TRBV7-9
J: TRBJ2-2
D: NA
size: NA
CDR3: CASSSVIPNTGELFF
DNA: TGTGCCAGCAGCTCGGTAATCCCGAACACCGGGGAGCTGTTTTTT

V: TRBV7-2
J: TRBJ1-2
D: TRBD1
size: NA
CDR3: CASSWRDSDGYTF
DNA: TGTGCCAGCAGCTGGAGGGACAGTGACGGCTACACCTTC

V: TRBV7-2
J: TRBJ2-3
D: NA
size: NA
CDR3: CASSLALRTDTQYF
DNA: TGTGCCAGCAGCTTAGCGCTCCGCACAGATACGCAGTATTTT

V: TRBV20-1
J: TRBJ2-3
D: TRBD2
size: NA
CDR3: CSANPSGGGMTDTQYF
DNA: TGCAGTGCTAACCCTAGCGGGGGAGGTATGACAGATACGCAGTATTTT

V: TRBV7-2
J: TRBJ1-1
D: NA
size: few
CDR3: CASSLSGDTEAFF
DNA: TGTGCCAGCAGCCTTTCTGGGGACACTGAAGCTTTCTTT

V: TRBV6-2/TRBV6-3
J: TRBJ2-3
D: TRBD2
size: few
CDR3: CASSSRQRGGPDTQYF
DNA: TGTGCCAGCAGTTCCCGGCAGCGGGGGGGCCCCGATACGCAGTATTTT

V: TRBV20-1
J: TRBJ2-7
D: TRBD1
size: NA
CDR3: CSARDRGEQYF
DNA: TGCAGTGCAAGGGACAGGGGGGAGCAGTACTTC

V: TRBV7-2
J: TRBJ2-7
D: NA
size: NA
CDR3: CASSLTTYEQYF
DNA: TGTGCCAGCAGCTTAACGACCTACGAGCAGTACTTC

V: TRBV6-1
J: TRBJ1-1
D: NA
size: few
CDR3: CATTRGRDTEAFF
DNA: TGTGCCACCACTAGGGGTAGGGACACTGAAGCTTTCTTT